The 10 T cell receptor beta chains listed next were all sequenced from one sample in a study of post-analysis software for immune sequencing data. The antigens for these receptors are not known. The authors incorporated unique molecular identifiers into the TCR beta cDNA libraries. TCRdb independently ran MiXCR on the PCR reads; one entry per CDR3 protein. Among about 540,000 distinct CDR3 sequences listed, around a third were seen once. Study-wide results and caveats: About five TRBV segments were more frequent in patients than controls; TRBV5-6, TRBV5-1 and TRBV20-1 belonged to this group.

Sequencing was performed on blood. The receptors derive from a girl under 18 with multiple sclerosis.

Of note for this clonotype: The germline gene is not matched at one end of the junction; a read error may be the cause. This rearrangement joins TRBV10-2 to TRBJ1-6, with D possibly TRBD1 on 5 matching bases. The CDR3 extends over 14 amino acids. From germline, CDR1 is WSHSY and CDR2 SAAADI. The CDR3 here is CASCDSNYNSPLHF. In DNA form, the CDR3 reads TGTGCCAGCTGCGACAGTAACTATAATTCACCCCTCCACTTT.

This clonotype has a single count. J is TRBJ2-3 and V is TRBV3-1, with TRBD2 matching 10 bases. Germline values: CDR1 LGHDT, CDR2 YNNKEL (reference sequence). The CDR3 sequence is 14 residues long. V lost 7 bases and J lost 4; bases outside the gene matches: 5. CDR3 sequence: CASTSGGGSDTQYF. The CDR3 DNA is TGTGCCAGCACGAGCGGGGGGGGCTCAGATACGCAGTATTTT.

In its sample, this clonotype was seen a few times. The chain employs TRBV29-1 and TRBJ2-3; no reliable D call. The V gene's germline CDR1 is SQVTM and CDR2 ANQGSEA. The CDR3 has 13 amino acids. Deletions cut 3 bases from V and 4 bases from J, with 11 bases between. This CDR3 is CSVDSPSADTQYF. The CDR3 DNA follows: TGCAGCGTTGACTCACCGTCCGCAGATACGCAGTATTTT.

This clonotype appeared a few times. The chain combines TRBV29-1 with TRBJ1-2, with D perhaps matching TRBD1 (5 bases). V lost 7 bases and J 8 bases, leaving 14 bases between the germline ends. Germline V gene data show CDR1 as SQVTM and CDR2 as ANQGSEA. The CDR3 is 11 amino acids. CDR3 protein: CSGTQGGGYTF. DNA for the CDR3: TGCAGCGGCACCCAGGGAGGGGGCTACACCTTC.

The chain carries TRBV4-1 and TRBJ2-5; TRBD1 aligns across 8 bases. The CDR3 spans 16 residues. Per germline, CDR1 MGHRA and CDR2 YSYEKL. Germline trimming cut 4 bases from V and 4 bases from J; bases unmatched to any gene: 11. DNA of the CDR3: TGCGCCAGCAGCCCATCGGCGGCAGGGGGCGCAGAGACCCAGTACTTC. It codes for CASSPSAAGGAETQYF.

The chain couples TRBV20-1 to TRBJ1-6; 7 nucleotides agree with TRBD1. The CDR3 consists of 15 residues. The germline CDR1 and CDR2 sequences are DFQATT and SNEGSKA (reference sequence). V gave up 3 bases and J gave up 0 bases; unmatched junction bases: 2. Here the CDR3 DNA reads TGCAGTGCTAGGGGACAGAGCTCCTATAATTCACCCCTCCACTTT. Its protein is CSARGQSSYNSPLHF.

This clonotype has only a few counts. This rearrangement joins TRBV15 to TRBJ2-7; TRBD2 aligns across 7 bases. The junction had 11 bases not matched to a gene; V was cut back by 5 bases and J by 7 bases. This CDR3 region has 14 residues. Per germline, CDR1 LNHNV and CDR2 YYDKDF (reference sequence). CDR3 loop: CATSPGTIRWEQYF. The CDR3 nucleotides are TGTGCCACCAGCCCCGGGACTATCCGTTGGGAGCAGTACTTC.

To note about this clonotype: A much larger clone differs from this one at a single base, so this may be a read error. The chain uses TRBV29-1 and TRBJ2-4; possible D gene TRBD1, 6 bases. This CDR3 is 10 amino acids long. V was trimmed by 6 bases and J by 13 bases, leaving 13 bases between them. Per germline, CDR1 SQVTM and CDR2 ANQGSEA. As DNA, the CDR3 is TGCAGCGTGGGGGCCTACGTGCAGTACTTC. Translated: CSVGAYVQYF.

V usage is TRBV6-1 and J usage is TRBJ2-3; D not certain. Trimming cost V 6 bases and J 5 bases, with 18 bases left between them. Germline V CDR1 and CDR2: MNHNS, SASEGT. This CDR3 comprises 15 residues. The chain's CDR3 is CASRDQDQNGDTQYF. CDR3 DNA sequence: TGTGCCAGCAGGGACCAGGACCAAAATGGAGATACGCAGTATTTT.

This clonotype was observed a few times. This rearrangement joins TRBV20-1 to TRBJ1-2; TRBD1 matches at 10 bases. This CDR3 is built from 15 residues. Germline-derived CDR1 and CDR2 are DFQATT and SNEGSKA (reference sequence). With 6 bases clipped from V and 4 bases from J, the junction kept 11 bases outside the gene matches. The CDR3 protein is CSALMGTGAVYGYTF. CDR3 in DNA: TGCAGTGCCCTGATGGGGACAGGGGCGGTCTATGGCTACACCTTC.